What follows describes a single T cell receptor beta chain. This clonotype showed up many times. Its specific antigen is unknown. No base quality information exists; no much larger clone differs at one position. TCR beta CDR3 regions were amplified from RNA transcripts for repertoire sequencing. The first round of RT-PCR was done with HTBI primers and the Qiagen OneStep RT-PCR kit, and was followed by a second round of multiplex PCR, then size selection and purification. Sequencing of the libraries was carried out on an Illumina HiSeq2000 in paired-end mode with 100 bp reads. The authors' analysis ran thus. SOAPnuke was used to process the reads, throwing out any read that had adapters, had uncalled bases, had a mean Phred below 15, or lacked an exact constant-primer or identifier match. COPE v1.2.5 was used to merge high-quality paired reads. Unique nucleotide sequences were defined as clonotypes and aligned to IMGT TRB V, D and J references using MiTCR v1.1. Only V-J combinations with frequency above 0.0001 were analysed, covering approximately 99% of repertoires. For each V-J combination, a TCR clonal expansion and chaos score was defined as the ratio of F50 clonal expansion to chaos observed in the TCRdist matrix. Welch's t-statistics and random forest were used to reduce the features to about 12 V-J combinations, which were then used as input to a naive Bayes classifier. The Morisita-Horn index was used to measure how similar the thyroid and blood repertoires were. TCRdb handled the public reads itself, with Q25 trimming in fastp and clone calling in MiXCR, and kept productive beta chains. Each CDR3 protein gets just one entry, which takes the most common genes and DNA from the rows behind it. In this record, the V and J calls reflect TCRdb's handling and not the investigators' own analysis. This sample is represented by a few hundred thousand distinct CDR3 sequences; 17% of them were singletons. The top ten clonotypes cover 9% to 15% of the sample.

There are 15 amino acids in the CDR3, from cysteine to phenylalanine inclusive. Only CDR3 DNA is held: 45 bases, read in frame from base 1. V trim: 1 base; J trim: 7 bases; unmatched bases: 8. The CDR1 and CDR2 encoded by the germline V gene (reference sequence) are SEHNR and FQNEAQ. This sample was included in a study of Graves' ophthalmopathy and Graves' hyperthyroidism (dated by TCRdb to the late 2010s). Background for the entire study: Peripheral blood was collected before any treatment was given, at the time of initial diagnosis. In total, under 150 blood samples were TCR-sequenced: approximately 40 ophthalmopathy, roughly 80 hyperthyroidism and about 17 hyperthyroidism-to-ophthalmopathy patients. To explore V-J signatures distinguishing ophthalmopathy from hyperthyroidism, a discovery set of some 100 patients (about 44 ophthalmopathy, 57 stable hyperthyroidism) was enrolled. In about six hyperthyroidism patients, T-cell repertoires of thyroid tissue and blood were compared. The study used signatures of the TCR beta repertoire to tell Graves' ophthalmopathy apart from Graves' hyperthyroidism and to predict which patients would progress to ophthalmopathy. An independent validation cohort comprised around 20 hyperthyroidism patients and some 16 patients who later progressed from hyperthyroidism to ophthalmopathy. Once sampling was done, hyperthyroidism patients were given methimazole at a starting dose of 30 mg daily, while ophthalmopathy patients were given high-dose intravenous methylprednisolone. Results the study describes overall, beyond this receptor: In validation, the model predicted ophthalmopathy progression with about 71% sensitivity and about 73% specificity; some 13 predicted patients were CT-confirmed with GO in a median of around 6.5 months. Ophthalmopathy was separated from stable hyperthyroidism by the 13-signature model with 85% to 90% sensitivity and about 83% specificity in cross-validation and with 80%/75% in the test set. No statistical method was used to set the sample size in advance, and the investigators knew which group each participant was assigned to. Most expanded thyroid clonotypes with a frequency above 0.001 also appeared in blood, which suggests that blood repertoires may reflect the immune response in the thyroid.

Patients with ophthalmopathy had moderately to severely active disease, with a Clinical Activity Score of 3 or more, a NOSPECS grade of 4 or more, and a disease duration of less than 3 months. Anyone with other autoimmune diseases, uncontrolled infections, pregnancy or lactation was excluded from the study. Clinical symptoms, serum thyroxine, TRAb, thyroid ultrasound and orbital computed tomography were used for diagnosis. Ficoll-Paque density gradient centrifugation was used to isolate PBMCs from about 9 ml of fresh peripheral blood. Trizol reagent was used to extract the total RNA, and its quality was then checked on an Agilent 2100 Bioanalyzer.

The TCR originated in an adult man with Graves' ophthalmopathy. Sequencing input: peripheral blood. This sequence uses TRBV7-9 and TRBJ2-7, and 9 junctional nucleotides match TRBD1. The nucleotide sequence reads as follows: TGTGCCAGCAGCTTAGGGGGACAGGGAATGGAAGAGCAGTACTTC. It is translated as CASSLGGQGMEEQYF.